This TCR beta chain was captured in a study of CD8 T cells in Susac syndrome. Findings and limits, study-wide: The study admitted that it had a relatively small number of individuals in its TCR sequencing and HLA analysis.

The germline CDR1 and CDR2 sequences are MNHEY and SVGAGI. This CDR3 has 13 amino acids. Trimming took off 6 bases at V and 8 bases at J, with 14 bases between the two ends. Sequencing targeted TCR beta in blood CD8+ and CD4+ T cells. Through negative isolation, CD4+ and CD8+ T cells were obtained, while TEMRA cells were enriched using FACS. Reverse transcription of roughly 0.45 to 1 ug RNA was carried out with random hexamers. Multiplex immunoSEQ PCR targeted 54 Vbeta and 13 Jbeta TCR beta segments. TCRdb ran MiXCR on the immunoSEQ multiplex PCR reads and lists one entry per CDR3 protein. The profile shows about 400,000 distinct CDR3 sequences, approximately 85% of them singletons. This clonotype was observed a handful of times. The antigen is not known.

The sequence was obtained from a human donor with multiple sclerosis. The V call is TRBV6-5, the J call TRBJ2-1, with D tentatively TRBD1 (6 bases). What was sequenced was CD8+ T cells from PBMCs. CDR3 region: CASSYGQHYEQFF. The CDR3 nucleotides are TGTGCCAGCAGCTACGGACAGCACTATGAGCAGTTCTTC.